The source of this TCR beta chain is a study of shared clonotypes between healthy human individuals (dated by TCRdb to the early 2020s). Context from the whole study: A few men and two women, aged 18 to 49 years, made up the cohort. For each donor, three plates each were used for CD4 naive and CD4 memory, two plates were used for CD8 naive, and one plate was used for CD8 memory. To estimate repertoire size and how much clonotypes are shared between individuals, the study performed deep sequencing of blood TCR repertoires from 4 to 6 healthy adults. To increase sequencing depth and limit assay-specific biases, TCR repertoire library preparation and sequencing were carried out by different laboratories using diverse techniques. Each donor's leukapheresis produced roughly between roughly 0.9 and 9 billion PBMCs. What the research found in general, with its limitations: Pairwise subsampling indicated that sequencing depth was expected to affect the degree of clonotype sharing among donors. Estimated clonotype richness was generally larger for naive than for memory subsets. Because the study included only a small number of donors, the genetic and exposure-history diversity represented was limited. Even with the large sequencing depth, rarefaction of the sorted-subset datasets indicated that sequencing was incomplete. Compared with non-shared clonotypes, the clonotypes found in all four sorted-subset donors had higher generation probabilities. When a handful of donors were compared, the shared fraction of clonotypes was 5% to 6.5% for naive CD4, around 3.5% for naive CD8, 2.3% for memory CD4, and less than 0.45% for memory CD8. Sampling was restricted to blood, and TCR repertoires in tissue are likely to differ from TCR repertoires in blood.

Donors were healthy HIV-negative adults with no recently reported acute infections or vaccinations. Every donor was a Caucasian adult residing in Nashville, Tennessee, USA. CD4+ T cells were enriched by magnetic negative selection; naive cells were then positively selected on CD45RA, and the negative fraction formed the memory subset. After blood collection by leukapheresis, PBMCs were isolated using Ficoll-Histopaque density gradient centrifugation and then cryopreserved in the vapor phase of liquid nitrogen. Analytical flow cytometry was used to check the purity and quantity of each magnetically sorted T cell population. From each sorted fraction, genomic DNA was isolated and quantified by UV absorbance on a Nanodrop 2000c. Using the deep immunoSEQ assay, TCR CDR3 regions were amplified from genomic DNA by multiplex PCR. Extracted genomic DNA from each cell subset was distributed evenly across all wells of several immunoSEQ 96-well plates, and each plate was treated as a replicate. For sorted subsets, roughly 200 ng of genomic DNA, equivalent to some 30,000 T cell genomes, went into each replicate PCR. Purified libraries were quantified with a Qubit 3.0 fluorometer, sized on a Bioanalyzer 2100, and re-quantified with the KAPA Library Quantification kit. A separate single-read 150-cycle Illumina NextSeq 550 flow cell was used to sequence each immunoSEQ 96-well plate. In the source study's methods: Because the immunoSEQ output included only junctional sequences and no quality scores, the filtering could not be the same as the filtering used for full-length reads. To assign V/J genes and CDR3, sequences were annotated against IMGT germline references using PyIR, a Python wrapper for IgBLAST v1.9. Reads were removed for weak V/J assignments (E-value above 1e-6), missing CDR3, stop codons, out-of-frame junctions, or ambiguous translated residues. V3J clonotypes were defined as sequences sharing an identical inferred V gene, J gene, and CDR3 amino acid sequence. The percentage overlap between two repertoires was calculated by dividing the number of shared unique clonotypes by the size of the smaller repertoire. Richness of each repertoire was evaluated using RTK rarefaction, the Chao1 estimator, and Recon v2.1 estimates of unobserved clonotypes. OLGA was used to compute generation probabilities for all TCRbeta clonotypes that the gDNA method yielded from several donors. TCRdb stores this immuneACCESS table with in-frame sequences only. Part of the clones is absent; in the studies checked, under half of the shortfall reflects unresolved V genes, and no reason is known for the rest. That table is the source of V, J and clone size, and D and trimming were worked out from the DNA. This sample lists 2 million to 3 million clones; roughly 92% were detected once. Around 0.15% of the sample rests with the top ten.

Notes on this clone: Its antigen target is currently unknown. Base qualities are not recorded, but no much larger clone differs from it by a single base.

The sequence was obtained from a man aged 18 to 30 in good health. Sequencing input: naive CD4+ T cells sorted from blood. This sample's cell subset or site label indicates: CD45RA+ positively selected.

The bases are TGTGCCAGCAGCCAATGGGAATATGGCTACACCTTC. Its coded protein is CASSQWEYGYTF. The chain couples TRBV14 to TRBJ1-2; the D gene identity is not certain. CDR1 and CDR2 are read off the germline V gene as SGHDN and FVKESK. Spanning cysteine to phenylalanine, the CDR3 consists of 12 amino acids. The sequence is cut down to CDR3 DNA, 36 bases in frame from base 1. The junction carries 6 bases between V and J, which are trimmed by 2 bases and 5 bases respectively.